This T cell receptor (beta chain) was found in a study of radiotherapy plus CTLA-4 blockade in lung cancer. Study-level information: More than 15% of enrolled patients responded objectively, and more than 30% had disease control.

On this clone itself: Its specificity is not known.

Study-level findings and limits: An expansion of tumor-derived TCR clones occurred in blood after radiotherapy plus ipilimumab. According to reports, early shifts in blood T cell clones, alongside interferon-beta, forecast response most accurately.

Enrolled patients, whose metastatic non-small-cell lung cancer was chemo-refractory, received focal radiation plus CTLA-4 blockade with ipilimumab. The repertoire was sequenced with immunoSEQ multiplex PCR; TCRdb's copy has only in-frame clones and lacks some. The table records fewer than 140,000 clones, 70% to 90% of them present only once. The sample was peripheral blood, taken from a patient treated with radiotherapy plus ipilimumab. This TCR was recovered from a human donor with non-small cell lung cancer that progressed on radiotherapy plus ipilimumab. Some clones in this sample may be carry-over from other donors' samples.

CDR3 in amino acids: CASSEELAVNYNEQFF. CDR3 in DNA: TGTGCCAGCAGTGAAGAACTAGCGGTTAATTACAATGAGCAGTTCTTC. The chain recombines TRBV6-1 with TRBJ2-1; 8 bases map to TRBD2. CDR3 length: 16 residues. Losses at the gene ends were 1 base for V and 4 bases for J; bases not matched to a gene: 6. Germline V gives CDR1 MNHNS, CDR2 SASEGT.